Described below is a single T cell receptor (beta chain) sequence and its context. As yet, its antigen is unknown. Just one base apart from a much larger clone, this may be a read error. Co-extraction of both nucleic acids (RNA and DNA) used roughly 20-34 mg of unsorted bulk tissue. The study sampled five separate regions from each tumor. Starting from approximately 0.45 ug of total RNA, TCR beta cDNA was produced with a primer in the constant region. What produced the TCR beta libraries was three nested multiplex PCR rounds using slightly modified ARM-PCR. Both of the initial two PCR rounds ran for about 11 cycles and employed TRBV1-TRBV30 forward primers alongside a C-beta reverse primer. TCRdb analysed the multiplex PCR reads with MiXCR anew, one entry per CDR3 protein. The table lists 95,000 to 150,000 distinct CDR3 sequences, 64% of them singletons. Per the germline V gene, CDR1 is DFQATT and CDR2 is SNEGSKA (reference sequence). The CDR3 has 17 residues. After removal of 0 bases from V and 3 bases from J, the junction contained 10 bases not matched to a gene.

The sample is drawn from a study of tumor-infiltrating lymphocytes in primary liver carcinoma. Study context: Each sample had roughly 3.5 to 7.5 million productive TCRbeta reads regardless of tissue type.

Broader study findings: Tumor-adjacent and tumor-blood pairs overlapped less than tumor region pairs did. A fraction of only about 7.5-25% of top clones appeared in all five tumor regions.

The origin of this receptor is a woman aged 60-75 years with primary liver carcinoma and hepatitis B virus infection. What was sequenced was liver tumor tissue from sampling region 3. Stated subset: tumor region T3, left-lateral pole. This chain connects TRBV20-1 to TRBJ2-3, with TRBD2 matching 9 bases. The CDR3 region is CSARDAISGSITDTQYF. The CDR3 DNA is TGCAGTGCTAGAGATGCGATTAGCGGGAGTATAACAGATACGCAGTATTTT.